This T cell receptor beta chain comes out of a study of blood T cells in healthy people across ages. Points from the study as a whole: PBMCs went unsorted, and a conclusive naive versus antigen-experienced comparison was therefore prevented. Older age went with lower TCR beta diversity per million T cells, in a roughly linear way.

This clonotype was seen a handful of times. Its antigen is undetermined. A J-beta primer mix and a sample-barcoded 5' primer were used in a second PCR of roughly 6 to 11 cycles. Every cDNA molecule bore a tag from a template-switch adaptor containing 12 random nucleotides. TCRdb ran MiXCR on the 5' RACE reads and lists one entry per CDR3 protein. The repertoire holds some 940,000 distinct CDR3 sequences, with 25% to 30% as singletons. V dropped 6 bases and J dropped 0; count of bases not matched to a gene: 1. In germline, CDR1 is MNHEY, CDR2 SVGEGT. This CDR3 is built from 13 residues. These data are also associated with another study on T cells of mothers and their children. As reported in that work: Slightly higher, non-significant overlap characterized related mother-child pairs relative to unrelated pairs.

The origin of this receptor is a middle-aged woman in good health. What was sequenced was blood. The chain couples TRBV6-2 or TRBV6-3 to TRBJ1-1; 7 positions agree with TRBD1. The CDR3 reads CASSRGVNTEAFF. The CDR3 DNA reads TGTGCCAGCAGCAGGGGGGTGAACACTGAAGCTTTCTTT.